Only a few counts were recorded for the clone carrying this T cell receptor (beta chain). CDR1 and CDR2 (germline): DFQATT, SNEGSKA (reference sequence). V was pared by 8 bases and J by 5 bases, with 15 bases between. CDR3 size: 12 residues. This entry belongs to a study of human T cells and chemical hapten exposure. Time point described: pre-sensitization, week 0. The treatment here: therapeutic diphenylcyclopropenone sensitization with weekly scalp DPC. Someone pulled total RNA out of unfractionated whole blood. Using its own MiXCR run on the RACE reads, TCRdb lists one record per CDR3 protein. Found here are about 380,000 distinct CDR3 sequences, 4% to 6% of them singletons; the top ten hold just over 2.5%.

This sequence originates from a woman aged 50 to 60 with alopecia areata. Some clones in this sample may be carry-over from other donors' samples. V usage is TRBV20-1 and J usage is TRBJ1-2; tentatively, D is TRBD1 (5 bases). The source material was whole blood, sampled in connection with sensitization to the hapten diphenylcyclopropenone (DPC). The CDR3 nucleotides are TGCAGTAAATCGGGGGACCTTTATGGCTACACCTTC. Translation gives CSKSGDLYGYTF.